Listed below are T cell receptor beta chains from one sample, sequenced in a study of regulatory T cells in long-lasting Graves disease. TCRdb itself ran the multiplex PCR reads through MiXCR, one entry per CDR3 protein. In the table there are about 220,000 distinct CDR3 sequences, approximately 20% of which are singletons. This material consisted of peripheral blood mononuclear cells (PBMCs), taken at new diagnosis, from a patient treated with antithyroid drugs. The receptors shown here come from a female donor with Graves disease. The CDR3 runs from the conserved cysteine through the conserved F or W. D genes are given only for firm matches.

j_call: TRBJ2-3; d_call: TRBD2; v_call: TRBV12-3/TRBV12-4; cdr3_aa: CASSSVKRELDTQYF
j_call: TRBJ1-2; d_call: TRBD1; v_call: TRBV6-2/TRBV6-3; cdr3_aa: CASSRNRGGGYTF
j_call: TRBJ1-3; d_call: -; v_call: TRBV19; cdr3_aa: CASSISLGPRNTIYF
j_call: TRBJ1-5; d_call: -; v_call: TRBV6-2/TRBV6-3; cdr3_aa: CASSYLGSLSPQHF
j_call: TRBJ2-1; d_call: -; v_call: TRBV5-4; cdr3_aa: CASSSDFHDEQFF
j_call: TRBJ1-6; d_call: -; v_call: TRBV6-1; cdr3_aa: CASTWVNLGSPLHF
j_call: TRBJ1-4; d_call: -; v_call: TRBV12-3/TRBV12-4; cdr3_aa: CASSPSRQYNEKLFF
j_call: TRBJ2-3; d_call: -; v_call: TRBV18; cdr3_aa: CASSPPGTGRTDTQYF
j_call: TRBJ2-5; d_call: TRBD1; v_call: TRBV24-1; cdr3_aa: CATSVGEQGAGETQYF
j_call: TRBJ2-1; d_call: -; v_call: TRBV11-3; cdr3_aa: CASSLEPESSYNEQFF
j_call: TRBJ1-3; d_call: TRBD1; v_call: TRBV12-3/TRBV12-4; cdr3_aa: CASRPTGVGSGNTIYF
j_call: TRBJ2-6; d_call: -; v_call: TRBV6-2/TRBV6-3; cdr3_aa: CASSYQGSSSGANVLTF
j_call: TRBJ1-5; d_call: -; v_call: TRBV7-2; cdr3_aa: CASSLMTGAYGPQHF
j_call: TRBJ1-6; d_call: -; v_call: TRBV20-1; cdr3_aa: CSARDIQGLNSPLHF
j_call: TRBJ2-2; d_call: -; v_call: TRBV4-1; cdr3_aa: CASSQLGHQGTGELFF
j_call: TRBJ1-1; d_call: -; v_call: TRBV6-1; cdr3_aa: CASRARVVNTEAFF
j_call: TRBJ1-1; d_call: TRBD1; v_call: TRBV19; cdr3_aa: CASRPPLGQAYTEAFF
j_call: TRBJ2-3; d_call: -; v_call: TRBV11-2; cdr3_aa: CASSLEGVYTQYF
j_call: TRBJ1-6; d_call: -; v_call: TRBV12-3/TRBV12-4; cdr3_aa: CASSLTPRWGKVNSPLHF
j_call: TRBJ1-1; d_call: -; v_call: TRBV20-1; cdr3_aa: CSATTGGNTEAFF
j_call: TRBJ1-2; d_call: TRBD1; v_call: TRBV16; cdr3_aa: CASSPDREGSHGYTF
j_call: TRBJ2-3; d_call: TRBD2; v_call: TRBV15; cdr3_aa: CATSRRLAGSTDTQYF
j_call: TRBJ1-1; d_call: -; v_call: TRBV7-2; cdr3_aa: CASSTRRFNTEAFF